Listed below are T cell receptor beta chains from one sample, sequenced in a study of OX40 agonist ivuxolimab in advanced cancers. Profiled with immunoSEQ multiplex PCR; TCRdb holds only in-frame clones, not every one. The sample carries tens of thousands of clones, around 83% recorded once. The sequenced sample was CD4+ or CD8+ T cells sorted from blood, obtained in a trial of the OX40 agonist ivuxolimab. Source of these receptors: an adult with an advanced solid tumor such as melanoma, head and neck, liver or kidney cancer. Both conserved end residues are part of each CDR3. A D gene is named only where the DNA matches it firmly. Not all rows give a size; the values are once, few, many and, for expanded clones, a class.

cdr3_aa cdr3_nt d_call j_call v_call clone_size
CASRPGRGGYEQYF TGCGCCAGCAGGCCCGGGCGAGGCGGCTACGAGCAGTACTTC NA TRBJ2-7 TRBV10-2 NA
CASSLGTGWETQYF TGCGCCAGCAGCTTAGGGACAGGGTGGGAGACCCAGTACTTC TRBD1 TRBJ2-5 TRBV5-1 once
CASRPGLGAGGSEQYF TGTGCCAGCAGGCCGGGATTGGGGGCGGGAGGATCCGAGCAGTACTTC TRBD2 TRBJ2-7 TRBV2 few
CASSWGSSIADTQYF TGCGCCAGCAGCTGGGGGTCCTCCATAGCAGATACGCAGTATTTT NA TRBJ2-3 TRBV5-1 NA
CASSTPGGRRIDGYTF TGTGCCAGTAGTACCCCCGGAGGGAGGAGGATCGATGGCTACACCTTC NA TRBJ1-2 TRBV19 once
CATSRGYNEQFF TGTGCCACCAGCAGAGGATACAATGAGCAGTTCTTC NA TRBJ2-1 TRBV15 NA
CASSPRTGASYNEQFF TGTGCCAGCAGCCCCCGGACAGGAGCCTCCTACAATGAGCAGTTCTTC TRBD1 TRBJ2-1 TRBV7-8 NA
CASSLGGPAVTEAFF TGCGCCAGCAGCTTGGGAGGTCCGGCGGTCACTGAAGCTTTCTTT NA TRBJ1-1 TRBV5-1 NA
CSVGKSGGSTDTQYF TGCAGCGTTGGTAAGAGCGGGGGCTCCACAGATACGCAGTATTTT TRBD2 TRBJ2-3 TRBV29-1 NA
CASSLFLKVETQYF TGCGCCAGCAGCCTATTCCTTAAGGTAGAGACCCAGTACTTC NA TRBJ2-5 TRBV4-1 NA
CASAPRGQGHTDTQYF TGTGCCAGCGCCCCAAGGGGGCAGGGTCACACAGATACGCAGTATTTT TRBD1 TRBJ2-3 TRBV9 NA
CASPTVGSNSPLHF TGTGCCTCCCCGACAGTTGGATCAAATTCACCCCTCCACTTT NA TRBJ1-6 TRBV30 NA
CSADRGTGTTNEQFF TGCAGCGCCGATCGGGGGACAGGGACCACCAATGAGCAGTTCTTC TRBD1 TRBJ2-1 TRBV29-1 NA
CASSLWADNQPQHF TGTGCCAGCAGCTTATGGGCAGACAATCAGCCCCAGCATTTT NA TRBJ1-5 TRBV7-2 NA
CASSLTGGYEQYF TGTGCCAGCAGCTTAACAGGGGGCTACGAGCAGTACTTC TRBD1 TRBJ2-7 TRBV11-3 NA
CASSPRGGNQPQHF TGTGCCAGCTCACCACGCGGGGGGAATCAGCCCCAGCATTTT NA TRBJ1-5 TRBV18 NA
CASGREAFF TGTGCTAGTGGTCGAGAAGCTTTCTTT NA TRBJ1-1 TRBV12-5 NA
CASSQELGAVEQYF TGTGCCAGCAGCCAAGAACTCGGGGCGGTCGAGCAGTACTTC NA TRBJ2-7 TRBV4-2 NA
CASSQRLSSYEQYF TGTGCCAGCAGCCAACGGCTTAGCTCCTACGAGCAGTACTTC NA TRBJ2-7 TRBV7-9 NA
CASSRWDSSGANVLTF TGCGCCAGCAGCCGATGGGATTCCTCTGGGGCCAACGTCCTGACTTTC NA TRBJ2-6 TRBV5-1 NA
CASSWGGGTATNEKLFF TGTGCCAGCAGCTGGGGGGGAGGAACAGCAACTAATGAAAAACTGTTTTTT NA TRBJ1-4 TRBV7-9 NA
CASSVASRGFIQPQHF TGTGCCAGTAGTGTAGCAAGCAGGGGGTTTATTCAGCCCCAGCATTTT TRBD1 TRBJ1-5 TRBV19 NA
CASSVERGGPDTQYF TGTGCCAGCAGTGTAGAGCGGGGGGGCCCAGATACGCAGTATTTT TRBD2 TRBJ2-3 TRBV6-4 many
CASSFSRTGTYGYTF TGTGCCAGCAGTTTTTCCAGGACAGGGACCTATGGCTACACCTTC TRBD1 TRBJ1-2 TRBV6-5 NA
CASSYGPWQENTEAFF TGTGCCAGCAGTTATGGTCCGTGGCAGGAGAACACTGAAGCTTTCTTT NA TRBJ1-1 TRBV6-5 medium-sized
CASSLDRGSANEKLFF TGTGCCAGCAGCTTGGATAGGGGTAGCGCTAATGAAAAACTGTTTTTT NA TRBJ1-4 TRBV5-8 NA
CASSLAGVSGANVLTF TGTGCCAGCAGCTTAGCTGGCGTGTCTGGGGCCAACGTCCTGACTTTC NA TRBJ2-6 TRBV7-2 NA
CASSLQGLNEKLFF TGTGCCAGCAGCTTACAGGGGCTTAATGAAAAACTGTTTTTT TRBD1 TRBJ1-4 TRBV5-6 NA
CASSVGLADYNEQFF TGTGCCAGTAGTGTCGGACTAGCAGACTACAATGAGCAGTTCTTC TRBD2 TRBJ2-1 TRBV19 NA
CASRSTGGGNEKLFF TGTGCCAGCAGATCTACAGGGGGCGGGAATGAAAAACTGTTTTTT TRBD1 TRBJ1-4 TRBV6-6 NA
CASSEEDMVSYNEQFF TGTGCCAGCAGTGAAGAAGACATGGTGTCCTACAATGAGCAGTTCTTC NA TRBJ2-1 TRBV2 NA
CASSLSGSYEQFF TGTGCCAGCAGCTTATCGGGTAGCTATGAGCAGTTCTTC NA TRBJ2-1 TRBV7-8 NA
CASSWGPGGSSDTQYF TGCGCCAGCAGCTGGGGTCCGGGCGGTTCCTCAGATACGCAGTATTTT NA TRBJ2-3 TRBV5-1 NA
CASSTGTGTGEQYF TGTGCCAGCAGCACAGGGACAGGGACCGGCGAGCAGTACTTC TRBD1 TRBJ2-7 TRBV11-3 NA
CASSYLGRTNHYGYTF TGTGCCAGCAGTTACCTCGGCAGGACAAACCACTATGGCTACACCTTC NA TRBJ1-2 TRBV6-5 NA
CASSPGSSGANVLTF TGTGCCAGCAGTCCCGGGTCCTCGGGGGCCAACGTCCTGACTTTC NA TRBJ2-6 TRBV2 NA
CASSVAYEQYF TGTGCCAGCAGCGTAGCCTACGAGCAGTACTTC NA TRBJ2-7 TRBV9 NA
CASRLFLSGRDTDTQYF TGCGCCAGCCGCCTATTTCTTAGCGGGAGGGACACAGATACGCAGTATTTT TRBD2 TRBJ2-3 TRBV5-1 NA
CASSTGQGASGANVLTF TGCGCCAGCAGCACGGGACAGGGGGCGTCTGGGGCCAACGTCCTGACTTTC TRBD1 TRBJ2-6 TRBV5-1 NA
CASSKEGGPKNTGELFF TGTGCCAGCAGTAAGGAAGGGGGGCCCAAGAACACCGGGGAGCTGTTTTTT NA TRBJ2-2 TRBV11-3 few